The sequence of this T cell receptor beta chain was determined in a study of tumor-infiltrating lymphocytes in localized non-small cell lung cancer (dated by TCRdb to the early 2020s). Describing the broader study: The cohort covered several histologies, both smokers and never-smokers, and patients whose samples were collected after neoadjuvant chemotherapy. Resected tumor tissue and uninvolved lung tissue described as non-adjacent to the tumor were contributed by each patient, with both tissues obtained from the same patient. The same patients underwent several integrated assays, with TCR sequencing performed together with flow cytometry, multiplex immunofluorescence, RNA-seq, exome sequencing and proteomics. The overall ICON cohort was composed of around 150 surgical patients with localized non-small cell lung cancer whose tumors were resected. A total of 45 to 60 patients were part of the paired comparison of immunoSEQ T-cell fraction between tumor and uninvolved lung. What the authors observed across the whole study: No association of tumor T-cell fraction from TCR sequencing with recurrence-free survival was found (p = 0.61). Since assay coverage differed from patient to patient depending on how much tissue was available, TCR sequencing was done for only a subset of the cohort. TCR-derived T-cell fraction did not differ between the flow cytometry-defined immunotypes IM1 (good prognosis) and IM2 (poor prognosis). Because different assays used different pieces of the same tissue, intratumor heterogeneity could not be separated from technical variation. Higher T cell infiltration in tumors than in uninvolved lung tissue was supported by TCRbeta sequencing, consistent with immunofluorescence CD3 counts.

As regards this clone: The antigen it binds to is not known. No much larger clonotype is one base removed from it; base qualities were not supplied.

The T-cell fraction in tumor and uninvolved lung tissue was provided by TCR sequencing with the immunoSEQ assay. The authors processed their data as follows. In the survival analysis, patients were divided into a high T-cell fraction group (upper tertile) and a low T-cell fraction group (lower two tertiles), and the two groups were compared using a log-rank test. Paired tumor versus uninvolved lung differences in T-cell fraction were tested with a signed-rank test. TCRdb re-hosts the immuneACCESS table, in-frame sequences only. Its copies lack some clones; in the studies checked, an unresolved V gene accounts for under half of them, and the cause for the rest is not known. For V, J and clone size, that table is used; D and trimming come from the DNA. Here the sample has 15,000 to 20,000 clones; roughly 69% occur a single time. Clones ranked in the top ten supply approximately 6.5% of the sample.

The first patient joined ICON in 2016, and enrollment wrapped up when the last patient was enrolled in late 2018. Fresh tumor and matched uninvolved tissue for in-depth immune analyses, including TCR sequencing, were collected from a subcohort of about 80 patients. No cell sorting was done, and TCR sequencing was instead run on DNA isolated from bulk tissue. Trimmed from V: 10 bases; trimmed from J: 3 bases; junction bases lacking a gene match: 8. The CDR1 and CDR2 encoded by the germline V gene are SGHAT and FQNNGV. The CDR3, cysteine through phenylalanine, is 15 amino acids long. Solely the CDR3 DNA is kept, with 45 bases framed from the first base.

The rearranged segments are TRBV11-2 and TRBJ2-5, and 13 bases in between align with TRBD2. The origin of this receptor is a human donor with non-small cell lung cancer. Sequencing used lung tumor tissue. The nucleotide sequence is given as TGTGCCACCCGGCCCGGGACTAGCGGGAAAGAGACCCAGTACTTC. Translated, it reads CATRPGTSGKETQYF.